This T cell receptor (beta chain) was identified in a study of blood T cell repertoires in COVID-19. Study as a whole: COVID-19 samples collected from the United States, Italy and Spain covered acute and convalescent phases. PBMCs, B-cell-depleted T cells, or T cells were the source of the cDNA or gDNA that made up the material.

Trimming cost V 2 bases and J 8 bases, with 13 bases left between them. The germline V gene encodes CDR1 SGHKS and CDR2 YYEKEE (reference sequence). The CDR3 runs to 13 residues. Methods used by the authors: Nucleated cell counts were estimated from reference gene primer amplification. Here immunoSEQ multiplex PCR was the method, and the copy in TCRdb shows in-frame clones only, minus some. The DNA was the basis for D and trimming; V, J and clone size are from that table. The profile shows fewer than 200,000 clones, around 80% of them singletons. The chain couples TRBV5-5 to TRBJ1-2; TRBD1 is a possible D gene (5 bases). The clonotype originates from a woman of 80 years or more with acute or convalescent COVID-19. Sequencing was carried out using peripheral blood. CDR3 sequence reads: CASSFTGGWGYTF. The CDR3 DNA sequence: TGTGCCAGCAGCTTTACCGGGGGGTGGGGCTACACCTTC.